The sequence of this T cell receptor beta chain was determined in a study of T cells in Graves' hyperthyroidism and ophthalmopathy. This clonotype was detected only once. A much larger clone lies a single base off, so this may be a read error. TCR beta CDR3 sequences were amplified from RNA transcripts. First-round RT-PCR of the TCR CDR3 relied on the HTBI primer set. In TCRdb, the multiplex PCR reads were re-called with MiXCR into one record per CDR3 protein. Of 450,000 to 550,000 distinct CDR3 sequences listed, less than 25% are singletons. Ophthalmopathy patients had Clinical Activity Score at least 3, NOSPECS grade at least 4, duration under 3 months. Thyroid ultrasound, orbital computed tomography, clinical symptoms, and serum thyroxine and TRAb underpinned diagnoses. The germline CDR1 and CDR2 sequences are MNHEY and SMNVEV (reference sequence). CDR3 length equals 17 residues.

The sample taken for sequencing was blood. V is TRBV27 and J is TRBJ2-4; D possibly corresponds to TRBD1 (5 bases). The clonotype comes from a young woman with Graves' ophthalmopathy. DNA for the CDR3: TGTGCCAGCAGTTTACTTACGATAGGGGTAGCCAAAAACATTAAGTACTTC. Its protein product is CASSLLTIGVAKNIKYF.